Below are 22 T cell receptor beta chains sequenced from a single sample in a study of T-cell reconstitution after alpha-beta-depleted transplantation in children. For TCRbeta, the library was prepared with unique molecular identifiers. TCRdb reanalysed the PCR reads using MiXCR and keeps one entry per CDR3 protein. The table has 540,000 or so distinct CDR3 sequences, under 30% seen once. The sample was PBMCs, mostly from graft donor cells, taken 360 days after TCRalphabeta/CD19-depleted stem cell transplant. The receptors derive from a boy younger than two who had a stem cell transplant for acute myeloid leukemia, so the T cells may come from the graft donor.

This clonotype was seen only a few times. V usage is TRBV20-1 and J usage is TRBJ2-5, with D perhaps TRBD1 (6 bases). Germline CDR1 and CDR2: DFQATT and SNEGSKA (reference sequence). This CDR3 has 14 amino acids. Trimming took off 4 bases at V and 0 bases at J, with 12 bases between the two ends. In DNA form, the CDR3 reads TGCAGTGCTAACGGGACACCGTACCAAGAGACCCAGTACTTC. The encoded protein is CSANGTPYQETQYF.

This clonotype was observed a handful of times. The gene calls are TRBV12-3 or TRBV12-4 and TRBJ2-3; 7 nucleotides match TRBD1. The CDR3 has 16 amino acids. J gave up 0 bases and V 6 bases, and 9 bases lay outside the gene matches. The CDR3, as DNA: TGTGCCAGCAGCAAGAAACAGGGGAAAAGCACAGATACGCAGTATTTT. Its protein product is CASSKKQGKSTDTQYF.

The chain links TRBV7-6 to TRBJ2-3; D unresolved. Trimming cost V 0 bases and J 3 bases, with 4 bases left between them. The CDR3 runs 13 residues. CDR1 and CDR2 from the germline V gene are SGHVS and FNYEAQ. This CDR3 reads CASSLAWTDTQYF. CDR3 coding DNA: TGTGCCAGCAGCTTAGCTTGGACAGATACGCAGTATTTT.

This clonotype was counted many times. The chain joins TRBV29-1 to TRBJ1-1; D gene ambiguous. Per the germline V gene, CDR1 is SQVTM and CDR2 is ANQGSEA. This CDR3 comprises 11 residues. V gave up 0 bases and J gave up 1 base, with 0 bases separating them. This chain's CDR3 is CSVEENTEAFF. The CDR3 bases are TGCAGCGTTGAAGAGAACACTGAAGCTTTCTTT.

This clonotype was counted a few times. The chain has TRBV15 and TRBJ1-5; 9 bases line up with TRBD1. J was trimmed by 3 bases and V by 2 bases; bases with no gene match: 8. From germline, CDR1 is LNHNV and CDR2 YYDKDF (reference sequence). There are 17 residues in the CDR3. CDR3 nucleotides: TGTGCCACCAGCAGAAACCGGGACAGGGTGTACAATCAGCCCCAGCATTTT. This codes for CATSRNRDRVYNQPQHF.

This clonotype was observed at least ten times. The chain recombines TRBV20-1 with TRBJ2-7; D could derive from TRBD1 or TRBD2 (6 bases each). From germline, CDR1 is DFQATT and CDR2 SNEGSKA (reference sequence). The V end was cut by 6 bases, the J end by 3 bases, with 18 bases between. CDR3 length: 14 residues. The CDR3 DNA sequence: TGCAGTGCCAGGGGAGGTCACCGGGACTACGAGCAGTACTTC. It specifies CSARGGHRDYEQYF.

V is TRBV27 and J is TRBJ1-1; 7 bases are a match to TRBD1. V gave up 6 bases and J gave up 3 bases; unmatched junction bases: 7. The CDR3 extends over 14 amino acids. Looked up from germline, CDR1 is MNHEY and CDR2 is SMNVEV (reference sequence). The chain's CDR3 is CASSPPQGYTEAFF. CDR3 nucleotide sequence: TGTGCCAGCAGCCCACCACAGGGGTACACTGAAGCTTTCTTT.

This CDR3 reads CSVGTKSTDTQYF. The CDR3 nucleotides are TGCAGCGTTGGAACGAAAAGCACAGATACGCAGTATTTT. The chain joins TRBV29-1 to TRBJ2-3; D gene uncertain. CDR1 is SQVTM and CDR2 is ANQGSEA in the germline V gene. This CDR3 contains 13 residues. Trimming removed 4 bases from V and 0 bases from J, with 8 bases in between.

This clonotype was seen more than once but under ten times. The chain is built from TRBV7-2 and TRBJ2-1; 16 positions agree with TRBD2. With V trimmed by 5 bases and J by 8 bases, 6 bases remained unmatched. The CDR3 loop spans 16 amino acids. Germline assignment: CDR1 SGHTA and CDR2 FQGNSA. CDR3 in amino acids: CASSPGLAGGPHEQFF. The CDR3 DNA follows: TGTGCCAGCAGCCCGGGACTAGCGGGGGGGCCACATGAGCAGTTCTTC. Looking up the rest from reference TRBV7-2 and TRBJ2-1 gives the full variable domain: GAGVSQSPSNKVTEKGKDVELRCDPISGHTALYWYRQSLGQGLEFLIYFQGNSAPDKSGLPSDRFSAERTGGSVSTLTIQRTQQEDSAVYLCASSPGLAGGPHEQFFGPGTRLTVL.

This clonotype was seen at least ten times. V is TRBV5-1 and J is TRBJ1-4; D remains unclear. V gave up 4 bases and J gave up 8 bases, with 15 bases separating them. Germline CDR1 and CDR2: SGHRS and YFSETQ. The CDR3 length is 14 residues. CDR3: CASSPTESGEKLFF. The DNA for the CDR3 is TGCGCCAGCAGCCCCACGGAGTCGGGGGAAAAACTGTTTTTT.

In its sample, this clonotype was seen once. CDR3 amino acids: CASSRDLEETQYF. In DNA, the CDR3 is TGCGCCAGCAGTCGGGACCTGGAGGAGACCCAGTACTTC. The V and J genes are TRBV4-1 and TRBJ2-5; D may match TRBD1 or TRBD2 (5 bases each). CDR1 and CDR2 (germline): MGHRA, YSYEKL. V was clipped by 6 bases and J by 5 bases, with 13 bases between them. This CDR3 is built from 13 residues.

At least ten counts were recorded for this clonotype. The chain recombines TRBV20-1 with TRBJ2-3; D is unresolved. From germline, CDR1 is DFQATT and CDR2 SNEGSKA (reference sequence). The CDR3 extends over 12 amino acids. V lost 0 bases and J lost 2, with 3 bases in between. CDR3 sequence reads: CSARDNTDTQYF. The CDR3 DNA sequence: TGCAGTGCTAGAGACAACACAGATACGCAGTATTTT.

The count of this clonotype is one. The rearrangement links TRBV20-1 to TRBJ2-3; D perhaps matches TRBD2 (10 bases). CDR1 and CDR2 from the germline V gene are DFQATT and SNEGSKA (reference sequence). The CDR3 length is 19 residues. Trimming shortened V by 3 bases and J by 3 bases, and 28 bases separated the two germline ends. For the CDR3, the DNA is TGCAGTGCTAGGGGACAGGGATCGTCGCTAGCGGGGGTTACAGATACGCAGTATTTT. Residues: CSARGQGSSLAGVTDTQYF.

The genes are TRBV4-1 and TRBJ2-1; 11 bases are shared with TRBD2. J was trimmed by 7 bases and V by 0 bases; bases with no gene match: 8. The CDR3 sequence is 17 residues long. Germline loops: CDR1 MGHRA, CDR2 YSYEKL. CDR3 DNA: TGCGCCAGCAGCCAAGAAGGTGGGGCTAGCGGGGGGAATGAGCAGTTCTTC. Protein sequence: CASSQEGGASGGNEQFF.

This clonotype has a count of ten or more. The chain combines TRBV7-9 with TRBJ2-3, with no clear D. The V end was cut by 1 base, the J end by 1 base, with 9 bases between. Germline V gene sequence: CDR1 SEHNR, CDR2 FQNEAQ (reference sequence). The CDR3 consists of 15 residues. In DNA, the CDR3 is TGTGCCAGCAGCTTAGGCGACGGTCGCACAGATACGCAGTATTTT. Encoded protein: CASSLGDGRTDTQYF.

The table lists this clonotype with a few counts. V usage is TRBV5-1 and J usage is TRBJ2-1; 8 nucleotides match TRBD2. This CDR3 comprises 13 residues. Unmatched junction bases numbered 6, after V lost 3 bases and J lost 10 bases. The germline gives CDR1 SGHRS, CDR2 YFSETQ. The CDR3 region is CASSYRTGGEQFF. The CDR3 coding sequence is TGCGCCAGCAGCTATCGGACGGGAGGGGAGCAGTTCTTC.

J is TRBJ2-1 and V is TRBV5-1; TRBD2 might be the D (5 bases). The germline V gene encodes CDR1 SGHRS and CDR2 YFSETQ. V dropped 2 bases and J dropped 4 bases, with 13 bases sitting between them. The CDR3 loop spans 15 amino acids. The CDR3 DNA reads as TGCGCCAGCAGCTTCGGGGTTGGCCTATACAATGAGCAGTTCTTC. This sequence encodes CASSFGVGLYNEQFF.

V and J are TRBV5-5 and TRBJ1-2; 7 bases agree with TRBD1. Germline CDR1 SGHKS, CDR2 YYEKEE (reference sequence). The CDR3 covers 14 residues. V was pared by 7 bases and J by 5 bases, with 11 bases of the junction left unmatched. The CDR3 sequence is CASGRRDRFYGYTF. CDR3 coding DNA: TGTGCCAGCGGTCGGCGGGACAGATTTTATGGCTACACCTTC.

This clonotype was recorded at least ten times. The V gene is TRBV12-3 or TRBV12-4, the J gene TRBJ2-1; 10 bases match TRBD2. The CDR3 loop spans 16 amino acids. The ends lost 2 bases at V and 6 bases at J; junction bases unmatched: 7. CDR3 DNA sequence: TGTGCCAGCAGTTTATCGACAGCGGGGGGGCTCAATGAGCAGTTCTTC. Its protein is CASSLSTAGGLNEQFF.

This clonotype appeared a few times. J is TRBJ2-3 and V is TRBV20-1; 10 nucleotides agree with TRBD2. Germline lookup yields CDR1 DFQATT and CDR2 SNEGSKA (reference sequence). The CDR3 runs to 14 residues. V shed 6 bases, J shed 5 bases, and the junction held 8 bases outside the gene matches. The CDR3 reads CSAVSGGPLDTQYF. CDR3 nucleotides: TGCAGTGCCGTTAGCGGGGGGCCCCTAGATACGCAGTATTTT.

This clonotype was counted a few times. This chain connects TRBV10-3 to TRBJ1-5; tentatively, D is TRBD1 (5 bases). Germline CDR1 is ENHRY and CDR2 is SYGVKD. V was pared by 10 bases and J by 1 base, with 14 bases between. There are 14 residues in the CDR3. DNA for the CDR3: TGTGCCACCGGGCCAGGGAGAAGCAATCAGCCCCAGCATTTT. This codes for CATGPGRSNQPQHF.

This chain joins TRBV20-1 and TRBJ2-1; 11 bases agree with TRBD2. The CDR3 totals 16 residues. Germline CDR1 is DFQATT and CDR2 is SNEGSKA (reference sequence). J lost 1 base, V lost 3 bases, and 5 bases had no gene match. CDR3 sequence: CSARASGGWSYNEQFF. The CDR3, as DNA: TGCAGTGCTAGGGCTAGCGGGGGGTGGTCCTACAATGAGCAGTTCTTC.